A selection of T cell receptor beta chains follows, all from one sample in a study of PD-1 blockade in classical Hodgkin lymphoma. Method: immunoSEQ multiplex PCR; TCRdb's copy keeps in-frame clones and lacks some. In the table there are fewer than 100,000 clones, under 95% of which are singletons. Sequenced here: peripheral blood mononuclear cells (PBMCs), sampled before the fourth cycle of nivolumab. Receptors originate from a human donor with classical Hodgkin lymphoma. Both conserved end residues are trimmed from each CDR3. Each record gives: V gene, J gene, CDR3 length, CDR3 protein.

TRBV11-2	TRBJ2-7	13	ASSLETGNSYEQY
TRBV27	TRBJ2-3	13	ASSLSTAFGDTQY
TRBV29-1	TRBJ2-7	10	SVVQGTYEQY
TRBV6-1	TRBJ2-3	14	ASSEALAGGSDTQY
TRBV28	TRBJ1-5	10	ASSSRTRPQH
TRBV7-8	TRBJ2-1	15	ASSLLLAGIAYNEQF
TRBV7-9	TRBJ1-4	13	ASSRLGTVGEKLF
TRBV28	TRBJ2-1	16	ASSLRPTLGLAFNEQF
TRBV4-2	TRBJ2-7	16	ASSQGWSSGRSTYEQY
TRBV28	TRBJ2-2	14	ASSLPRSGYTGELF
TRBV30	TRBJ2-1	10	AWSWSLNEQF
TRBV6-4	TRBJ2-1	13	ASSDSGEENNEQF
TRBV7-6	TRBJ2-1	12	ASSLGTANNEQF
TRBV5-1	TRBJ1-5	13	ASSLDERGAQPQH
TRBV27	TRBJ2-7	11	ASGDTGRYEQY
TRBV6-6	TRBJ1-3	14	ASSLTGPSSGNTIY
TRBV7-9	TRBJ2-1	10	ATRWSGNEQF
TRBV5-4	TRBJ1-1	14	ASSLDRGAAGTEAF
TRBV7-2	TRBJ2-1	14	ASSLDVRSSYNEQF
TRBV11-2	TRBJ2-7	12	ASSLVQGRGWEY
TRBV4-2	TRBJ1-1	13	ASSQTGEGYTEAF
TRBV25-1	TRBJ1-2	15	ASNPQWDDGFRYGYT
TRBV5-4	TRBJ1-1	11	ASSPSASLEAF
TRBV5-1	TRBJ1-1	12	ASTKDSHNTEAF
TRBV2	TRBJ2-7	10	ASRDSPYEQY
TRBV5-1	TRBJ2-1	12	ASSLADRGGEQF
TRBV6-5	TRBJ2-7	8	ASSYGTKN
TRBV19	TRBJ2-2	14	ASSQLAGGGTGELF
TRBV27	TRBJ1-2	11	ASAPTGPYGYT
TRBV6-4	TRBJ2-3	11	ASRADSTDTQY
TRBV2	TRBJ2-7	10	ASSEGRAEQY
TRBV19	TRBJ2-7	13	ASSPGEIEVYEQY
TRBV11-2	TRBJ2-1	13	ASSLGVAGDNEQF
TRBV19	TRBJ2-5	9	ASSTRETQY
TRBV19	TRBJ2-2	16	ASSINRRPITVTGELF
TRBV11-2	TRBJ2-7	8	ASSSYEQY
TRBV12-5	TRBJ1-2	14	ASGLVLAEKRYGYT
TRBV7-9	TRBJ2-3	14	ASSPQGAASTDTQY
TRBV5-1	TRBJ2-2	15	ASSARGTNSNTGELF
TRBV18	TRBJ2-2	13	ASSPPVGYTGELF
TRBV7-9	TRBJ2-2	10	ASSFRAGELF
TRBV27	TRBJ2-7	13	ASSSRGRASSEQY
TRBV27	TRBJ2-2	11	ASSSGSAGELF
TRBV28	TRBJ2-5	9	ASKHAETQY
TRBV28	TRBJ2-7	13	ASSLPGTRRYEQY
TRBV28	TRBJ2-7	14	ASSTPDRGQGYEQY